A selection of T cell receptor beta chains follows, all from one sample in a study of T cells after yellow fever vaccination. From the 5' RACE reads, TCRdb called clonotypes with MiXCR, one entry per CDR3 protein. The table records around 360,000 distinct CDR3 sequences, about 9.9% of them present only once. The sample consisted of PBMCs, taken on the day of the first yellow fever vaccination. The origin of the receptors is a man between 18 and 35 years old who received the YFV17D yellow fever vaccine. Each CDR3 is given with its conserved first and last residue. The D gene is left open where the match is weak. The size entry is marked missing in some rows and otherwise reads once, few, many or a size class.

>TRBJ2-3|NA|TRBD2|TRBV7-2
CASSSPSGGEDTQYF
TGTGCCAGCAGTTCCCCTAGCGGGGGGGAGGATACGCAGTATTTT
>TRBJ2-2|many|TRBD2|TRBV19
CASKSGSGGPNTGELFF
TGTGCCAGTAAGAGCGGTAGCGGGGGCCCCAACACCGGGGAGCTGTTTTTT
>TRBJ2-1|few|NA|TRBV27
CASSLESGGRDNEQFF
TGTGCCAGCAGTTTGGAGTCTGGGGGCAGGGACAATGAGCAGTTCTTC
>TRBJ1-2|few|NA|TRBV6-5
CASSYGGGNYGYTF
TGTGCCAGCAGTTACGGGGGTGGGAACTATGGCTACACCTTC
>TRBJ1-1|NA|NA|TRBV12-3/TRBV12-4
CASSLAVQGQGAFF
TGTGCCAGCAGTTTAGCGGTCCAGGGGCAAGGGGCTTTCTTT
>TRBJ2-3|NA|NA|TRBV27
CASSRGAITDTQYF
TGTGCCAGCAGTCGGGGAGCCATCACAGATACGCAGTATTTT
>TRBJ1-2|few|NA|TRBV20-1
CSARPPAGNGYTF
TGCAGTGCTAGACCCCCGGCTGGCAATGGCTACACCTTC
>TRBJ2-7|NA|NA|TRBV7-8
CASSPTPGAPREQYF
TGTGCCAGCAGCCCCACCCCAGGGGCCCCTCGCGAGCAGTACTTC
>TRBJ2-5|few|NA|TRBV18
CASSPSSEETQYF
TGTGCCAGCTCACCCTCCTCGGAAGAGACCCAGTACTTC
>TRBJ1-5|NA|NA|TRBV24-1
CATSPPGKHQPQHF
TGTGCCACCAGTCCTCCGGGAAAACATCAGCCCCAGCATTTT
>TRBJ2-3|NA|TRBD2|TRBV7-2
CASSLLVTSGGSDTQYF
TGTGCCAGCAGCTTGTTAGTCACTAGCGGGGGATCAGATACGCAGTATTTT
>TRBJ2-2|few|TRBD2|TRBV7-9
CASSLVAGGPNTGELFF
TGTGCCAGCAGCTTAGTCGCGGGGGGGCCGAACACCGGGGAGCTGTTTTTT
>TRBJ1-2|NA|NA|TRBV29-1
CSVDSYNYGYTF
TGCAGCGTGGACAGTTATAACTATGGCTACACCTTC
>TRBJ2-3|many|TRBD2|TRBV7-3
CASSPRSGGTDTQYF
TGTGCCAGCAGCCCCCGGAGCGGGGGGACAGATACGCAGTATTTT
>TRBJ1-4|NA|NA|TRBV19
CASSQVGEKLFF
TGTGCCAGTAGTCAGGTGGGAGAAAAACTGTTTTTT
>TRBJ2-2|few|TRBD2|TRBV5-4
CASSPSSGSNTGELFF
TGTGCCAGCAGCCCGTCTAGCGGCTCGAACACCGGGGAGCTGTTTTTT
>TRBJ2-1|few|TRBD2|TRBV11-2
CASSSPPRTSGDYNEQFF
TGTGCCAGCAGCTCCCCACCGAGGACTAGCGGGGATTACAATGAGCAGTTCTTC